The 19 T cell receptor beta chains reported below all come from one sample, sequenced in a study of human T cells and chemical hapten exposure. As for time point: pre-sensitization, week 0. Treatment here: therapeutic diphenylcyclopropenone sensitization with weekly scalp DPC. TCRdb passed the RACE reads through MiXCR, listing each CDR3 protein once. The data hold around 95,000 distinct CDR3 sequences, with approximately 10% observed a single time. Sequencing used whole blood, obtained in connection with sensitization to the hapten diphenylcyclopropenone (DPC). All receptors derive from an older woman with alopecia areata. Some clones in this sample may be carry-over from other donors' samples.

This clonotype was detected once. The chain employs TRBV29-1 and TRBJ1-2; 7 bases match TRBD1. V dropped 3 bases and J dropped 5; count of bases not matched to a gene: 6. This CDR3 contains 13 residues. Germline assignment: CDR1 SQVTM and CDR2 ANQGSEA. The CDR3: CSVERDRVYGYTF. The CDR3 DNA is TGCAGCGTTGAGAGAGACAGGGTTTATGGCTACACCTTC.

Many counts were recorded for this clonotype. The rearrangement joins TRBV4-1 to TRBJ2-5, with TRBD2 matching 10 bases. The CDR3 is 14 residues long. Germline loops: CDR1 MGHRA, CDR2 YSYEKL. J lost 4 bases, V lost 4 bases, and 3 bases had no gene match. As DNA, the CDR3 is TGCGCCAGCAGCCTAGCGGGGGGCGGAGAGACCCAGTACTTC. Protein product: CASSLAGGGETQYF.

This clonotype was seen ten or more times. V usage is TRBV5-4 and J usage is TRBJ2-3; TRBD2 agrees at 11 bases. Germline CDR1 reads SGHNT; CDR2 reads YYREEE (reference sequence). Unmatched junction bases numbered 1, after V lost 0 bases and J lost 1 base. CDR3 length: 16 residues. The CDR3 sequence is CASSLELAGGTDTQYF. The DNA of the CDR3 is TGTGCCAGCAGCTTGGAACTAGCGGGGGGCACAGATACGCAGTATTTT.

V is TRBV12-3 or TRBV12-4 and J is TRBJ2-5; 10 positions agree with TRBD2. This CDR3 contains 14 residues. Unmatched junction bases numbered 8, after V lost 6 bases and J lost 7 bases. The CDR3 spells CASRSSGGEVTQYF. CDR3 nucleotides: TGTGCCAGCAGATCTAGCGGGGGTGAGGTGACCCAGTACTTC.

As for this clonotype: The CDR3 does not close with the conserved phenylalanine or tryptophan, likely indicating a read error. The chain uses TRBV5-1 and TRBJ1-2; 11 bases align to TRBD1. The V gene end was trimmed by 3 bases and the J gene end by 6 bases; junction bases not matched to a gene: 10. The V gene's germline CDR1 is SGHRS and CDR2 YFSETQ. The CDR3 spans 16 residues. The CDR3 loop is CASSSHRDRGFDGYTL. In DNA form, the CDR3 reads TGCGCCAGCAGCTCTCACCGGGACAGGGGGTTTGATGGCTACACCCTC.

Regarding this clonotype: This could be a read error, since a much larger clone is one nucleotide away. V and J are TRBV12-3 or TRBV12-4 and TRBJ1-4; 7 positions match TRBD1. This CDR3 region has 15 residues. The junction had 9 bases not matched to a gene; V was cut back by 3 bases and J by 8 bases. CDR3 DNA: TGTGCCAGCAGTTTTATGGGACAGTGCGACGAAAAACTGTTTTTT. This sequence encodes CASSFMGQCDEKLFF.

This clonotype was picked up many times. The chain links TRBV6-1 to TRBJ1-1; D might be TRBD1 (5 bases). The CDR3 contains 13 residues. Germline CDR1 is MNHNS and CDR2 is SASEGT. V lost 11 bases and J lost 4, with 17 bases in between. The CDR3 DNA reads as TGTGCCTGCGAGAAGGGGCACGTCACTGAAGCTTTCTTT. Amino acid sequence: CACEKGHVTEAFF.

The genes are TRBV11-2 and TRBJ2-2; 9 nucleotides line up with TRBD2. Germline V CDR1 and CDR2: SGHAT, FQNNGV. This CDR3 is built from 16 residues. The trim removed 1 base at V and 2 bases at J, leaving 2 bases unmatched. CDR3 residues: CASSLVLAGNTGELFF. CDR3 nucleotides: TGTGCCAGCAGCTTAGTACTAGCGGGTAACACCGGGGAGCTGTTTTTT.

This clonotype was found a few times. V usage is TRBV29-1 and J usage is TRBJ2-1; D ambiguous. V was pared by 4 bases and J by 6 bases, with 10 bases between. Looked up from germline, CDR1 is SQVTM and CDR2 is ANQGSEA. The CDR3 totals 12 residues. The CDR3 DNA is TGCAGCGTTGGCACAACAACCAATGAGCAGTTCTTC. It yields the protein CSVGTTTNEQFF.

This clonotype was observed many times. The chain links TRBV6-5 to TRBJ2-5; TRBD2 might be the D (5 bases). This CDR3 spans 14 amino acids. The germline V gene encodes CDR1 MNHEY and CDR2 SVGAGI. V lost 4 bases to trimming and J lost 4 bases, with 13 bases between them. CDR3 region: CASSSPGGGETQYF. CDR3 in DNA: TGTGCCAGCAGTTCGCCCGGCGGAGGAGAGACCCAGTACTTC.

This clonotype has a count of ten or more. The chain recombines TRBV5-5 with TRBJ1-4, with D perhaps TRBD1 (5 bases). Trimming removed 5 bases at V and 3 bases at J, with 14 bases between. Per germline, CDR1 SGHKS and CDR2 YYEKEE (reference sequence). This CDR3 has 15 residues. This CDR3 reads CASRTWDGPNEKLFF. The CDR3 region has the DNA TGTGCCAGCAGGACGTGGGACGGACCTAATGAAAAACTGTTTTTT. The variable domain in full, completed from reference TRBV5-5 and TRBJ1-4, reads DAGVTQSPTHLIKTRGQQVTLRCSPISGHKSVSWYQQVLGQGPQFIFQYYEKEERGRGNFPDRFSARQFPNYSSELNVNALLLGDSALYLCASRTWDGPNEKLFFGSGTQLSVL.

This clonotype was seen a handful of times. The V call is TRBV2, the J call TRBJ2-1; 8 bases agree with TRBD1. Germline loops: CDR1 SNHLY, CDR2 FYNNEI. V lost 6 bases to trimming and J lost 8 bases; unmatched junction nucleotides: 9. This CDR3 has 14 amino acids. CDR3 nucleotides: TGTGCCAGCAGCTCGACAGGGGCTGGCTATGAGCAGTTCTTC. It is translated as CASSSTGAGYEQFF.

This rearrangement joins TRBV28 to TRBJ2-1, with 9 bases matching TRBD1. The CDR3 extends over 15 amino acids. With V trimmed by 5 bases and J by 8 bases, 10 bases remained unmatched. Germline CDR1 and CDR2: MDHEN and SYDVKM. The CDR3, as DNA: TGTGCCAGCAGTCTTAGGTGGGACAGGGTCCATGAGCAGTTCTTC. It encodes CASSLRWDRVHEQFF.

This clonotype appeared many times. The chain is built from TRBV4-1 and TRBJ1-2; no reliable D call. V was trimmed by 1 base and J by 5 bases, leaving 17 bases between them. The CDR3 is made up of 16 amino acids. CDR1 and CDR2 (germline): MGHRA, YSYEKL. This chain's CDR3 is CASSQVLGGRVYGYTF. As DNA, the CDR3 is TGCGCCAGCAGCCAAGTCTTGGGCGGAAGGGTGTATGGCTACACCTTC.

At least ten counts were recorded for this clonotype. The chain recombines TRBV12-3 or TRBV12-4 with TRBJ2-7; D uncertain. The CDR3 has 14 residues. Trimming left V 5 bases short and J 1 base short, with 12 bases between. This CDR3 is CASSETGFSYEQYF. CDR3 nucleotides: TGTGCCAGCAGTGAGACCGGGTTTTCCTACGAGCAGTACTTC.

This clonotype was found many times. One junction end does not reproduce the germline sequence, and a read error may be involved. The chain couples TRBV28 to TRBJ2-7, with D possibly called TRBD1 or TRBD2 (5 bases each). The germline CDR1 and CDR2 sequences are MDHEN and SYDVKM. The CDR3 extends over 12 amino acids. CDR3 nucleotides: TGTGCCAGCAGCGTCGGGGCCACTAAGCCACAATTC. It translates to CASSVGATKPQF.

This clonotype was seen repeatedly, ten times or more. J is TRBJ2-6 and V is TRBV5-1, with TRBD1 as a possible D gene (5 bases). V was pared by 4 bases and J by 4 bases, with 15 bases between. Germline V gene lookup returns CDR1 SGHRS and CDR2 YFSETQ. The CDR3 is made up of 16 amino acids. The CDR3 sequence: CASSPDSLGGANVLTF. The CDR3 DNA follows: TGCGCCAGCAGCCCAGACAGTTTGGGCGGGGCCAACGTCCTGACTTTC.

The chain recombines TRBV6-6 with TRBJ2-6, with 7 positions matching TRBD2. The CDR3 extends over 16 amino acids. Germline V gene sequence: CDR1 MNHNY, CDR2 SVGAGI (reference sequence). Germline trimming cut 7 bases from V and 0 bases from J; bases unmatched to any gene: 6. CDR3 loop: CASTYRGGSGANVLTF. The CDR3, as DNA: TGTGCCAGCACCTACCGCGGGGGCTCTGGGGCCAACGTCCTGACTTTC.

The chain combines TRBV20-1 with TRBJ1-6; TRBD1 is a possible D gene (5 bases). The CDR3 extends over 13 amino acids. The ends were cut back, 0 bases at V and 10 bases at J, with 10 bases in the middle. CDR1 and CDR2 from the germline V gene are DFQATT and SNEGSKA (reference sequence). CDR3 amino acids: CSARDRVDSPLHF. The CDR3, as DNA: TGCAGTGCTAGAGACAGGGTTGACTCACCCCTCCACTTT.